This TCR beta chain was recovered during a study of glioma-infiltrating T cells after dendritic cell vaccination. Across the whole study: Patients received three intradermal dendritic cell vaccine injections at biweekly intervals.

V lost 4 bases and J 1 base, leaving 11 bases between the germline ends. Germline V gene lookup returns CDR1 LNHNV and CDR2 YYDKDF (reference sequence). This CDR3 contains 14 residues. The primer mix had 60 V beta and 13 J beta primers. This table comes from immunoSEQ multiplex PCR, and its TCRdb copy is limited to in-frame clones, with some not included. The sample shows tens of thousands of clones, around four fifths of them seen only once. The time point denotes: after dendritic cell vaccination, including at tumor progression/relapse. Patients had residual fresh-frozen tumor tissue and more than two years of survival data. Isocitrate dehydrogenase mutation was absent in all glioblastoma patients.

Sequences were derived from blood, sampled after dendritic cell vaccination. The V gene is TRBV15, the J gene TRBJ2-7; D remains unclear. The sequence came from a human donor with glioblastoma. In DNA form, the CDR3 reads TGTGCCACCAGCATAGGCGGCACTTCCTACGAGCAGTACGTC. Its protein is CATSIGGTSYEQYV.